The 22 T cell receptor beta chains below come from one sample, sequenced in a study of PD-1 blockade in mismatch repair-deficient tumors. Sequenced by immunoSEQ multiplex PCR; TCRdb stores in-frame clones only, minus some. The sample holds 100,000 to 150,000 clones, 85% to 90% seen once. Sequenced here: peripheral blood, sampled approximately 69 weeks after starting pembrolizumab. The receptors come from an adult with mismatch repair-deficient cancer.

The chain links TRBV18 to TRBJ2-3; D not resolved. V lost 0 bases and J 6 bases, leaving 4 bases between the germline ends. CDR1 is KGHSH and CDR2 is LQKENI in the germline V gene. This CDR3 is built from 12 residues. The CDR3 reads CASSPPRDTQYF. In DNA, the CDR3 is TGTGCCAGCTCACCACCCCGGGATACGCAGTATTTT.

This chain uses TRBV18 with TRBJ2-7; 7 bases are shared with TRBD1. CDR3 size: 13 residues. CDR1 is KGHSH, CDR2 LQKENI, per germline. The ends lost 4 bases at V and 6 bases at J; junction bases unmatched: 6. Here the CDR3 DNA reads TGTGCCAGCTCACTTTACAGGGGCAGCGAGCAGTACTTC. Protein: CASSLYRGSEQYF.

The chain carries TRBV7-2 and TRBJ2-3; D is ambiguous. V lost 1 base and J lost 6, with 11 bases in between. Germline CDR1 and CDR2: SGHTA and FQGNSA. The CDR3 spans 14 residues. CDR3 sequence: CASSLVGPRDTQYF. CDR3 in DNA: TGTGCCAGCAGCTTAGTTGGCCCCCGGGATACGCAGTATTTT. The variable domain in full, completed from reference TRBV7-2 and TRBJ2-3, reads GAGVSQSPSNKVTEKGKDVELRCDPISGHTALYWYRQSLGQGLEFLIYFQGNSAPDKSGLPSDRFSAERTGGSVSTLTIQRTQQEDSAVYLCASSLVGPRDTQYFGPGTRLTVL.

This chain connects TRBV6-6 to TRBJ2-5; 7 bases are shared with TRBD1. This CDR3 comprises 14 residues. The germline gives CDR1 MNHNY, CDR2 SVGAGI (reference sequence). Unmatched junction bases numbered 13, after V lost 5 bases and J lost 10 bases. CDR3 coding DNA: TGTGCCAGCAGTGTCTCGGGACAGAGCCGTGACCAGTACTTC. It encodes CASSVSGQSRDQYF.

This sequence joins TRBV28 and TRBJ2-2; 12 bases agree with TRBD2. The junction had 10 bases not matched to a gene; V was cut back by 1 base and J by 1 base. The CDR3 is 20 amino acids. The germline gives CDR1 MDHEN, CDR2 SYDVKM. CDR3 amino acids: CASSLSPGLAGTLNTGELFF. CDR3 DNA sequence: TGTGCCAGCAGTTTATCGCCCGGACTAGCGGGAACTTTGAACACCGGGGAGCTGTTTTTT.

The rearrangement uses TRBV7-9 and TRBJ2-7; possible D gene TRBD2, 6 bases. The germline CDR1 and CDR2 sequences are SEHNR and FQNEAQ (reference sequence). The CDR3 extends over 18 amino acids. The V end lost 5 bases, the J end lost 0 bases, and 23 bases lay between the germline ends. This CDR3 reads CASSATSWGGITSYEQYF. The CDR3 nucleotides are TGTGCCAGCAGCGCCACTAGTTGGGGCGGGATCACCTCCTACGAGCAGTACTTC.

V is TRBV11-3 and J is TRBJ2-7, with 7 nucleotides matching TRBD1. J lost 5 bases, V lost 5 bases, and 12 bases had no gene match. In germline, CDR1 is SGHNT, CDR2 YENEEA. This CDR3 has 15 amino acids. CDR3 amino acids: CASSPYGQVGNEQYF. The CDR3 DNA is TGTGCCAGCAGCCCATACGGACAGGTGGGGAACGAGCAGTACTTC.

This clone was counted once. V and J are TRBV16 and TRBJ2-7, with 15 bases identical to TRBD2. V lost 3 bases, J lost 4 bases, and 16 bases stayed unmatched. Germline values: CDR1 KGHSY, CDR2 FQNENV. The CDR3 is 20 amino acids. The CDR3 DNA reads TGTGCCAGCAGCCAGTTCGGCATAAGGACTAGCGGGAGGGCCGGATACGAGCAGTACTTC. The encoded protein is CASSQFGIRTSGRAGYEQYF.

V and J are TRBV12-5 and TRBJ2-7; the D call may be TRBD1 or TRBD2 (5 bases each). The CDR3 has 14 amino acids. V was clipped by 6 bases and J by 6 bases, with 18 bases between them. In germline, CDR1 is LGHNT, CDR2 FRNRAP. CDR3 amino acids: CASGPGTQEREQYF. The CDR3 DNA follows: TGTGCTAGTGGCCCCGGGACCCAAGAACGCGAGCAGTACTTC.

This clone was recorded once. The rearrangement joins TRBV7-9 to TRBJ1-2; D is unclear. CDR1 and CDR2 from the germline V gene are SEHNR and FQNEAQ (reference sequence). The length of the CDR3 is 13 residues. Trimming took off 4 bases at V and 8 bases at J, with 14 bases between the two ends. CDR3 protein: CASSSTDPRGYTF. Written as DNA, the CDR3 is TGTGCCAGCAGCTCCACAGATCCTCGGGGCTACACCTTC.

The rearrangement joins TRBV7-9 to TRBJ2-3; no reliable D call. V lost 1 base, J lost 1 base, and 6 bases lay in between. CDR3 length: 14 residues. CDR1 is SEHNR and CDR2 is FQNEAQ in the germline V gene (reference sequence). The DNA of the CDR3 is TGTGCCAGCAGCTTAGGGTGGGGCACAGATACGCAGTATTTT. It codes for CASSLGWGTDTQYF.

About this clone itself: Germline and junction disagree at one end, which may indicate a read error. CDR3 sequence reads: CASSLVTSGYPHEQYF. The CDR3 DNA follows: TGTGCCAGCAGTTTAGTAACCTCAGGGTACCCCCACGAGCAGTACTTC. This chain uses TRBV7-9 with TRBJ2-7; a weak D match, TRBD1 (5 bases). CDR1 is SEHNR, CDR2 FQNEAQ, per germline (reference sequence). The CDR3 consists of 16 residues.

The J gene is TRBJ2-5, the V gene TRBV9; D is perhaps TRBD1 or TRBD2 (6 bases each). Germline V gene lookup returns CDR1 SGDLS and CDR2 YYNGEE. Trimming pared 4 bases from V and 4 bases from J, leaving 23 bases between. The CDR3 runs 17 residues. DNA for the CDR3: TGTGCCAGCAGCCCCCTTGGAGGGGGGCAATTAGGAGAGACCCAGTACTTC. The encoded protein is CASSPLGGGQLGETQYF.

The chain uses TRBV19 and TRBJ1-2; 7 bases agree with TRBD1. CDR1 LNHDA and CDR2 SQIVND come from the germline V gene (reference sequence). The CDR3 totals 15 residues. V shed 5 bases, J shed 8 bases, and the junction held 14 bases outside the gene matches. The CDR3 bases are TGTGCCAGTAGTCCTTCCACGACAGGGTTTCCGGGCTACACCTTC. This sequence encodes CASSPSTTGFPGYTF. Variable domain in full (rest from reference TRBV19 and TRBJ1-2): DGGITQSPKYLFRKEGQNVTLSCEQNLNHDAMYWYRQDPGQGLRLIYYSQIVNDFQKGDIAEGYSVSREKKESFPLTVTSAQKNPTAFYLCASSPSTTGFPGYTFGSGTRLTVV.

The V gene is TRBV19, the J gene TRBJ1-5; D remains unclear. This CDR3 comprises 14 residues. Per germline, CDR1 LNHDA and CDR2 SQIVND (reference sequence). The V end was cut by 5 bases, the J end by 1 base, with 9 bases between. The CDR3 sequence: CASSWRQSNQPQHF. As DNA, the CDR3 is TGTGCCAGTAGTTGGAGGCAGAGCAATCAGCCCCAGCATTTT.

The CDR3 sequence is CASSYSSQSYEQYF. The CDR3 region has the DNA TGTGCCAGCAGTTACTCTTCTCAAAGCTACGAGCAGTACTTC. V usage is TRBV6-5 and J usage is TRBJ2-7; D is unresolved. V lost 0 bases to trimming and J lost 3 bases, with 9 bases between them. The CDR3 sequence is 14 residues long. Per the germline V gene, CDR1 is MNHEY and CDR2 is SVGAGI.

The CDR3 loop is CASSFEGQVYGYGYTF. DNA of the CDR3: TGTGCCAGCAGCTTCGAGGGCCAGGTTTATGGCTATGGCTACACCTTC. This chain joins TRBV7-2 and TRBJ1-2; D is uncertain. CDR3 length equals 16 residues. Germline V lookup: CDR1 SGHTA, CDR2 FQGNSA. The V gene lost 3 bases and the J gene lost 4 bases, with 18 bases spanning the gap.

This sequence joins TRBV19 and TRBJ2-7; 8 positions agree with TRBD1. There are 13 residues in the CDR3. The ends lost 2 bases at V and 6 bases at J; junction bases unmatched: 3. Germline values: CDR1 LNHDA, CDR2 SQIVND (reference sequence). DNA for the CDR3: TGTGCCAGTAGTATATCGGACAGGGCCGAGCAGTACTTC. It codes for CASSISDRAEQYF. The variable domain in full, with the rest retrieved from reference TRBV19 and TRBJ2-7, is DGGITQSPKYLFRKEGQNVTLSCEQNLNHDAMYWYRQDPGQGLRLIYYSQIVNDFQKGDIAEGYSVSREKKESFPLTVTSAQKNPTAFYLCASSISDRAEQYFGPGTRLTVT.

The chain has TRBV9 and TRBJ2-7; 7 bases fit TRBD1. The J segment lost 4 bases and the V segment lost 3 bases, leaving 1 base of the junction unmatched. Per the germline V gene, CDR1 is SGDLS and CDR2 is YYNGEE. The CDR3 has 12 amino acids. The CDR3 region is CASSEQGYEQYF. The CDR3, as DNA: TGTGCCAGCAGCGAACAGGGGTACGAGCAGTACTTC.

The chain is built from TRBV27 and TRBJ1-5, with 9 nucleotides matching TRBD1. Germline V gives CDR1 MNHEY, CDR2 SMNVEV (reference sequence). This CDR3 contains 14 residues. V was pared by 4 bases and J by 6 bases, with 4 bases of the junction left unmatched. The CDR3 protein is CASSSTGGGQPQHF. DNA of the CDR3: TGTGCCAGCAGTTCAACAGGGGGCGGTCAGCCCCAGCATTTT.

The rearrangement joins TRBV27 to TRBJ2-1; 8 nucleotides match TRBD2. The junction had 10 bases not matched to a gene; V was cut back by 10 bases and J by 5 bases. In germline, CDR1 is MNHEY, CDR2 SMNVEV (reference sequence). The CDR3 is 14 amino acids. This chain's CDR3 is CANSLGGVHNEQFF. The CDR3 DNA follows: TGTGCCAACAGCCTCGGGGGGGTCCACAATGAGCAGTTCTTC.

This clone showed up just once. Here the CDR3 reads CASREYVGGIAQYF. As DNA, the CDR3 is TGTGCCAGCAGGGAGTACGTGGGAGGTATTGCCCAGTACTTC. The V gene is TRBV6-1, the J gene TRBJ2-5; D is possibly TRBD2 (6 bases). The germline V and J ends were trimmed by 6 bases and 9 bases, with 20 bases remaining between them. Germline loops: CDR1 MNHNS, CDR2 SASEGT. This CDR3 comprises 14 residues.